This is a list of T cell receptor beta chains from one sample in a study of shared clonotypes between healthy human individuals. Clones were sequenced by immunoSEQ multiplex PCR, and TCRdb holds only the in-frame ones, with some missing. This sample has 1.4 million to 1.5 million clones, with roughly 96% found just once. The sample taken for sequencing was naive CD4+ T cells sorted from blood. The receptor set was obtained from a young man in good health. The CDR3 runs from the conserved cysteine through the conserved F or W. Each record gives: CDR3 protein, CDR3 DNA, clone size, D gene, V gene, J gene. D genes are given only for firm matches. Not every row has a clone size; where given, it reads once, few, many or a size class.

CDR3 protein: CASSVPGSDTQYF; CDR3 DNA: TGTGCCAGCAGCGTCCCCGGGTCAGATACGCAGTATTTT; clone size: .; D gene: .; V gene: TRBV7-9; J gene: TRBJ2-3
CDR3 protein: CASSLAQGGGKAFF; CDR3 DNA: TGCGCCAGCAGCTTGGCCCAGGGGGGGGGCAAAGCTTTCTTT; clone size: .; D gene: TRBD1; V gene: TRBV5-1; J gene: TRBJ1-1
CDR3 protein: CASSRGQGAYNEQFF; CDR3 DNA: TGTGCCAGCAGTCGTGGACAGGGGGCTTACAATGAGCAGTTCTTC; clone size: .; D gene: TRBD1; V gene: TRBV6-5; J gene: TRBJ2-1
CDR3 protein: CASRTGEETQYF; CDR3 DNA: TGTGCCAGTAGGACAGGGGAAGAGACCCAGTACTTC; clone size: .; D gene: TRBD1; V gene: TRBV2; J gene: TRBJ2-5
CDR3 protein: CAWHRHEQYF; CDR3 DNA: TGTGCCTGGCACAGACACGAGCAGTACTTC; clone size: .; D gene: .; V gene: TRBV30; J gene: TRBJ2-7
CDR3 protein: CASSSRRYEQFF; CDR3 DNA: TGTGCCAGCAGTTCAAGAAGGTATGAGCAGTTCTTC; clone size: .; D gene: .; V gene: TRBV27; J gene: TRBJ2-1
CDR3 protein: CASSLHGGEGYTF; CDR3 DNA: TGTGCCAGCAGTTTACACGGGGGGGAGGGCTACACCTTC; clone size: .; D gene: .; V gene: TRBV27; J gene: TRBJ1-2
CDR3 protein: CASSLRTSGRRTDTQYF; CDR3 DNA: TGTGCCAGCAGCCTCCGGACTAGCGGACGCCGCACAGATACGCAGTATTTT; clone size: .; D gene: TRBD2; V gene: TRBV11-1; J gene: TRBJ2-3
CDR3 protein: CASSRTGTANTEAFF; CDR3 DNA: TGTGCCAGCAGTCGAACCGGGACAGCGAACACTGAAGCTTTCTTT; clone size: .; D gene: TRBD1; V gene: TRBV6-5; J gene: TRBJ1-1
CDR3 protein: CASRARDRLATEAFF; CDR3 DNA: TGTGCCAGCAGGGCCCGGGACCGACTGGCCACTGAAGCTTTCTTT; clone size: .; D gene: .; V gene: TRBV6-6; J gene: TRBJ1-1
CDR3 protein: CASSPLGANVLTF; CDR3 DNA: TGTGCCAGCTCACCCCTGGGGGCCAACGTCCTGACTTTC; clone size: .; D gene: .; V gene: TRBV18; J gene: TRBJ2-6
CDR3 protein: CASSLAVGGRRPQKQFF; CDR3 DNA: TGTGCCAGCAGCTTAGCGGTGGGCGGGAGGCGGCCCCAGAAACAGTTCTTC; clone size: .; D gene: TRBD2; V gene: TRBV7-8; J gene: TRBJ2-1
CDR3 protein: CASSYGDRAYEQYF; CDR3 DNA: TGTGCCAGCAGTTACGGAGACAGGGCCTACGAGCAGTACTTC; clone size: .; D gene: TRBD1; V gene: TRBV6-5; J gene: TRBJ2-7
CDR3 protein: CASSPRGQGVNNEQFF; CDR3 DNA: TGTGCCAGCAGTCCCCGAGGACAGGGGGTAAACAATGAGCAGTTCTTC; clone size: .; D gene: TRBD1; V gene: TRBV28; J gene: TRBJ2-1
CDR3 protein: CASKDRAAGANVLTF; CDR3 DNA: TGTGCCAGCAAGGACAGGGCAGCTGGGGCCAACGTCCTGACTTTC; clone size: .; D gene: TRBD1; V gene: TRBV2; J gene: TRBJ2-6
CDR3 protein: CASSFSRLAGTDTQYF; CDR3 DNA: TGTGCCAGCAGCTTTTCCAGACTAGCAGGCACAGATACGCAGTATTTT; clone size: once; D gene: TRBD2; V gene: TRBV11-2; J gene: TRBJ2-3
CDR3 protein: CASSFDISSGNTIYF; CDR3 DNA: TGTGCCAGCAGCTTCGACATCAGCTCTGGAAACACCATATATTTT; clone size: .; D gene: .; V gene: TRBV7-2; J gene: TRBJ1-3
CDR3 protein: CATSFRAGEDTQYF; CDR3 DNA: TGTGCCACCAGCTTTCGGGCAGGGGAAGATACGCAGTATTTT; clone size: .; D gene: .; V gene: TRBV15; J gene: TRBJ2-3
CDR3 protein: CASSEAHQDYEQYF; CDR3 DNA: TGTGCCAGCAGTGAAGCGCACCAGGACTACGAGCAGTACTTC; clone size: .; D gene: .; V gene: TRBV6-1; J gene: TRBJ2-7
CDR3 protein: CASSLQGNYGYTF; CDR3 DNA: TGCGCCAGCAGCTTACAGGGCAACTATGGCTACACCTTC; clone size: .; D gene: .; V gene: TRBV5-1; J gene: TRBJ1-2
CDR3 protein: CASSLSQGGGETQYF; CDR3 DNA: TGCGCCAGCAGCCTATCACAGGGAGGGGGAGAGACCCAGTACTTC; clone size: .; D gene: .; V gene: TRBV5-1; J gene: TRBJ2-5
CDR3 protein: CASSKARGLRYEQYF; CDR3 DNA: TGTGCCAGCAGCAAAGCCCGGGGGCTTCGCTACGAGCAGTACTTC; clone size: .; D gene: .; V gene: TRBV21-1; J gene: TRBJ2-7
CDR3 protein: CASSLEGRETQYF; CDR3 DNA: TGCGCCAGCAGCTTGGAGGGACGAGAGACCCAGTACTTC; clone size: .; D gene: .; V gene: TRBV5-1; J gene: TRBJ2-5
CDR3 protein: CASSARGRNYGYTF; CDR3 DNA: TGTGCCAGCAGCGCCAGGGGGCGGAACTATGGCTACACCTTC; clone size: .; D gene: TRBD1; V gene: TRBV5-6; J gene: TRBJ1-2
CDR3 protein: CASSLDMNEFGAFF; CDR3 DNA: TGCGCCAGCAGCTTGGATATGAACGAGTTTGGGGCTTTCTTT; clone size: .; D gene: .; V gene: TRBV5-1; J gene: TRBJ1-1
CDR3 protein: CASLRSGGDTDTQYF; CDR3 DNA: TGTGCCAGTTTAAGGAGCGGAGGGGACACAGATACGCAGTATTTT; clone size: .; D gene: .; V gene: TRBV18; J gene: TRBJ2-3
CDR3 protein: CASSQLEGRRINTIYF; CDR3 DNA: TGTGCCAGCAGCCAGCTAGAAGGCAGGCGTATCAACACCATATATTTT; clone size: .; D gene: .; V gene: TRBV14; J gene: TRBJ1-3
CDR3 protein: CASSPLRGLAGGSSYEQFF; CDR3 DNA: TGTGCCAGCTCACCTCTACGGGGACTAGCGGGAGGATCATCCTATGAGCAGTTCTTC; clone size: .; D gene: TRBD2; V gene: TRBV18; J gene: TRBJ2-1
CDR3 protein: CASSLVSGFETQYF; CDR3 DNA: TGTGCCAGCAGCTTAGTTTCGGGCTTTGAGACCCAGTACTTC; clone size: .; D gene: .; V gene: TRBV11-2; J gene: TRBJ2-5
CDR3 protein: CASSVGPREVTGELFF; CDR3 DNA: TGTGCCAGCAGCGTAGGGCCCAGGGAAGTGACCGGGGAGCTGTTTTTT; clone size: .; D gene: .; V gene: TRBV9; J gene: TRBJ2-2
CDR3 protein: CASSHGQGFDEQYF; CDR3 DNA: TGTGCCAGCAGCCACGGTCAGGGATTTGACGAGCAGTACTTC; clone size: once; D gene: .; V gene: TRBV14; J gene: TRBJ2-7
CDR3 protein: CASRLSGIPTYEQYF; CDR3 DNA: TGTGCCAGCAGGCTTAGCGGGATCCCCACCTACGAGCAGTACTTC; clone size: .; D gene: TRBD2; V gene: TRBV27; J gene: TRBJ2-7
CDR3 protein: CASSGPPTGTGEAQYF; CDR3 DNA: TGTGCCAGCAGTGGCCCCCCTACTGGGACAGGAGAGGCCCAGTACTTC; clone size: .; D gene: TRBD1; V gene: TRBV25-1; J gene: TRBJ2-5
CDR3 protein: CSAASNTEAFF; CDR3 DNA: TGCAGTGCTGCCTCGAACACTGAAGCTTTCTTT; clone size: .; D gene: .; V gene: TRBV20-1; J gene: TRBJ1-1
CDR3 protein: CASSAETASTGASTDTQYF; CDR3 DNA: TGTGCCAGCAGCGCCGAGACAGCCTCCACTGGGGCTAGCACAGATACGCAGTATTTT; clone size: .; D gene: .; V gene: TRBV9; J gene: TRBJ2-3
CDR3 protein: CASSQDRGGNRDTQYF; CDR3 DNA: TGCGCCAGCAGCCAAGATCGGGGCGGGAATAGAGATACGCAGTATTTT; clone size: .; D gene: .; V gene: TRBV4-3; J gene: TRBJ2-3
CDR3 protein: CASSFSVLAGGAGYEQYF; CDR3 DNA: TGTGCCAGCAGCTTTTCTGTACTAGCGGGAGGTGCCGGCTACGAGCAGTACTTC; clone size: once; D gene: TRBD2; V gene: TRBV13; J gene: TRBJ2-7
CDR3 protein: CASSQVVGIAGDNEQFF; CDR3 DNA: TGTGCCAGCAGTCAAGTCGTCGGGATAGCGGGGGACAATGAGCAGTTCTTC; clone size: .; D gene: TRBD2; V gene: TRBV28; J gene: TRBJ2-1
CDR3 protein: CASSRGGLAVYEQYF; CDR3 DNA: TGTGCCAGCAGCCGGGGCGGGCTAGCGGTATACGAGCAGTACTTC; clone size: .; D gene: TRBD2; V gene: TRBV27; J gene: TRBJ2-7
CDR3 protein: CASSSYDRSSYEQYF; CDR3 DNA: TGTGCCAGCAGTTCCTACGACAGGAGCTCCTACGAGCAGTACTTC; clone size: .; D gene: .; V gene: TRBV6-5; J gene: TRBJ2-7
CDR3 protein: CASSRTGGNGYTF; CDR3 DNA: TGTGCCAGCAGCCGAACCGGGGGAAATGGCTACACCTTC; clone size: .; D gene: .; V gene: TRBV28; J gene: TRBJ1-2
CDR3 protein: CASSVGSRLHTDTQYF; CDR3 DNA: TGTGCCAGCAGCGTAGGTAGCAGACTACACACAGATACGCAGTATTTT; clone size: .; D gene: .; V gene: TRBV9; J gene: TRBJ2-3
CDR3 protein: CASTGLAGATGEQYF; CDR3 DNA: TGCGCCAGCACTGGACTAGCGGGAGCGACAGGCGAGCAGTACTTC; clone size: .; D gene: TRBD2; V gene: TRBV5-1; J gene: TRBJ2-7
CDR3 protein: CAISESRDQPQHF; CDR3 DNA: TGTGCCATCAGTGAGTCGAGGGACCAGCCCCAGCATTTT; clone size: .; D gene: .; V gene: TRBV10-3; J gene: TRBJ1-5